This TCR beta chain was captured in a study of spatial heterogeneity in lung cancer. Time point described: sample taken at primary tumor resection. Unsorted whole RNA samples from tumor, nontumor lung or frozen PBMC were sequenced. Notes on the study in general: Ubiquitous, expanded tumor-derived TCRs were more frequently observed in blood at resection than at follow-up.

TCRdb re-called the 5' RACE reads with MiXCR, one entry per CDR3 protein. The data show around 12,000 distinct CDR3 sequences, around 15% seen once. At least ten counts were recorded for this clonotype. Its antigen is not identified. CDR3 length: 11 residues. CDR1 and CDR2 from the germline V gene are LGHNA and YNFKEQ. V dropped 0 bases and J dropped 11 bases, with 7 bases sitting between them. The chain couples TRBV4-2 to TRBJ1-1; D unresolved. The material was PBMCs, obtained at surgery. The receptor's source is a male donor with early-stage non-small cell lung cancer. The CDR3 DNA is TGTGCCAGCAGCCAAGATACCCTGGCTTTCTTT. Amino acid sequence: CASSQDTLAFF.